This T cell receptor (beta chain) was captured in a study of blood T cell repertoires in COVID-19. Overall study: Both acute and convalescent COVID-19 samples were obtained from the United States, Italy and Spain.

Data came from immunoSEQ multiplex PCR; TCRdb stores just in-frame clones and leaves some out. The sample shows 68,000 or so clones, roughly 80% of them seen only once. This clone showed up just a few times. Sequences were obtained from peripheral blood. The clonotype comes from a human donor in a cohort sampled during active COVID-19.

CDR3 in amino acids: CASSSTGEFTDTQYF. The CDR3 DNA reads as TGTGCCAGCAGCTCGACTGGAGAGTTCACAGATACGCAGTATTTT. The V call is TRBV7-2, the J call TRBJ2-3, with unresolved D. The CDR3 loop spans 15 amino acids. Trimming took off 4 bases at V and 2 bases at J, with 13 bases between the two ends. Germline V gives CDR1 SGHTA, CDR2 FQGNSA.